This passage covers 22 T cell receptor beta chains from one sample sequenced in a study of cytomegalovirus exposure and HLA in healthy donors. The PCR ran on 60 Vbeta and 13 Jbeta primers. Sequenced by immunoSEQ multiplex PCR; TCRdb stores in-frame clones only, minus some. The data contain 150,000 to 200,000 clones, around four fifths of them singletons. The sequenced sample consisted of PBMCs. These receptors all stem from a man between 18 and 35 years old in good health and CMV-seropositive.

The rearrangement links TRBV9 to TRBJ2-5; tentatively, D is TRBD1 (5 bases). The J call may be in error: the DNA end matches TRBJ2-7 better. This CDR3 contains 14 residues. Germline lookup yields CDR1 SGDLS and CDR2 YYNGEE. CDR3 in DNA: TGTGCCAGCAGCGTATCAGGGTTTGACGACGAGCAGTACTTC. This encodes CASSVSGFDDEQYF.

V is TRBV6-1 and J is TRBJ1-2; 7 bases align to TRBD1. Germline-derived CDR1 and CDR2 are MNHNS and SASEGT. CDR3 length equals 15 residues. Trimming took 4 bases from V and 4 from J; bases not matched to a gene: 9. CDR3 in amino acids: CASSVDRDPRYGYTF. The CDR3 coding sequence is TGTGCCAGCAGTGTAGACAGGGACCCCCGCTATGGCTACACCTTC.

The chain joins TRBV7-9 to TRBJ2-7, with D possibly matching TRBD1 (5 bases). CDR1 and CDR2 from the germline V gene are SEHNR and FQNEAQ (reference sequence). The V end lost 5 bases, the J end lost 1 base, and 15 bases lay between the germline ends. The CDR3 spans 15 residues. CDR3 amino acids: CASSQTGTLSYEQYF. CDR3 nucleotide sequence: TGTGCCAGCAGCCAAACAGGTACCCTTTCCTACGAGCAGTACTTC.

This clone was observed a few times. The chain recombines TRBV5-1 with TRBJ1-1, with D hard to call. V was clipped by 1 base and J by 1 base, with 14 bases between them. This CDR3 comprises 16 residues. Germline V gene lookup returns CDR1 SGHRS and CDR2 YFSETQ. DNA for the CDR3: TGCGCCAGCAGCTTGTTAGGCGGACGGGAGAACACTGAAGCTTTCTTT. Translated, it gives CASSLLGGRENTEAFF.

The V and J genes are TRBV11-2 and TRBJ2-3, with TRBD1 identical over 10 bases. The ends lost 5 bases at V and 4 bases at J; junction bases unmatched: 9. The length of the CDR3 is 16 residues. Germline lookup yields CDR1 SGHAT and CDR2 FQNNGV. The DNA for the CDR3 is TGTGCCAGCAGCCCCTCCGACAGGGGGCGGGCAGATACGCAGTATTTT. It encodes CASSPSDRGRADTQYF.

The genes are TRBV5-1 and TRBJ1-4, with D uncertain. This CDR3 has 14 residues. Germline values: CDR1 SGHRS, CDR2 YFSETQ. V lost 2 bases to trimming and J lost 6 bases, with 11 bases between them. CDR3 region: CASSFSRLDEKLFF. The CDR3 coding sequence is TGCGCCAGCAGCTTTTCCAGGTTAGATGAAAAACTGTTTTTT. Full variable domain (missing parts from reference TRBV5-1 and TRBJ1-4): KAGVTQTPRYLIKTRGQQVTLSCSPISGHRSVSWYQQTPGQGLQFLFEYFSETQRNKGNFPGRFSGRQFSNSRSEMNVSTLELGDSALYLCASSFSRLDEKLFFGSGTQLSVL.

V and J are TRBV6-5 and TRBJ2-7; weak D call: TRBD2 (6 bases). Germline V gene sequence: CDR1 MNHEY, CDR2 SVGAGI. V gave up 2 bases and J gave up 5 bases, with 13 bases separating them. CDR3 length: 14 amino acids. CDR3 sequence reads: CASSYVSGRHEQYF. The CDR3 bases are TGTGCCAGCAGTTACGTGTCAGGGAGGCACGAGCAGTACTTC.

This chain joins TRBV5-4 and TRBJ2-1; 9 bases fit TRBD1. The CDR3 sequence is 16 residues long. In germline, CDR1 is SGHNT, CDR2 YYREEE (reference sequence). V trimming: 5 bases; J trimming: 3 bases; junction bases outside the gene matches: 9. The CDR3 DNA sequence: TGTGCCAGCAGTTCCTCCACAGGGGGCGTCTACAATGAGCAGTTCTTC. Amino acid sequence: CASSSSTGGVYNEQFF.

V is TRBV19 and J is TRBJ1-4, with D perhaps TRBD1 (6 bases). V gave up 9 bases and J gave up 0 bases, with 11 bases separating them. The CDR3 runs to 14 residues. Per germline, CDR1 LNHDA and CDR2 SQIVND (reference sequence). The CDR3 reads CASKDRSTNEKLFF. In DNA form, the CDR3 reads TGTGCCAGCAAGGACAGATCAACTAATGAAAAACTGTTTTTT.

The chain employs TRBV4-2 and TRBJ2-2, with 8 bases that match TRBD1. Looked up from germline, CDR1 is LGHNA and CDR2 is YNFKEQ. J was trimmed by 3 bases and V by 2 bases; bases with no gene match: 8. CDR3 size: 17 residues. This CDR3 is CASSQLTQGGYTGELFF. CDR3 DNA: TGTGCCAGCAGCCAACTAACACAGGGGGGATACACCGGGGAGCTGTTTTTT.

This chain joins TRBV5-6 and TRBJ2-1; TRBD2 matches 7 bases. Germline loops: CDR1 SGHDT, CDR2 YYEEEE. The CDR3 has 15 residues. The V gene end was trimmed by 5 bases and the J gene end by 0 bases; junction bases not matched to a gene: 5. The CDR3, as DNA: TGTGCCAGCAGGGCCGTAGCGGGCTCCTACAATGAGCAGTTCTTC. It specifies CASRAVAGSYNEQFF. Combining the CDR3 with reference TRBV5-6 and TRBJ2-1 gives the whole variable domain DAGVTQSPTHLIKTRGQQVTLRCSPKSGHDTVSWYQQALGQGPQFIFQYYEEEERQRGNFPDRFSGHQFPNYSSELNVNALLLGDSALYLCASRAVAGSYNEQFFGPGTRLTVL.

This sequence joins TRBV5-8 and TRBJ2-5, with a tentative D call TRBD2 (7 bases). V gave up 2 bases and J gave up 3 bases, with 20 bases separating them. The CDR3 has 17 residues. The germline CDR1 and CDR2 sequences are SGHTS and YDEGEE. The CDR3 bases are TGTGCCAGCAGCTTTCTGTGGGGGGGCCAGGAGGAAGAGACCCAGTACTTC. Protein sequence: CASSFLWGGQEEETQYF.

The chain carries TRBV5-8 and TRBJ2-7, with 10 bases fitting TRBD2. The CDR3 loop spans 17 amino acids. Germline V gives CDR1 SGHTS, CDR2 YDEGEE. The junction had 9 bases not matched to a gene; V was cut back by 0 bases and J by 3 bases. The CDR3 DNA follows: TGTGCCAGCAGCTTGGCTAGCGGGAGCCGAACTGACTACGAGCAGTACTTC. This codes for CASSLASGSRTDYEQYF. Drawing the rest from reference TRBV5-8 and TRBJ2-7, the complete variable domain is EAGVTQSPTHLIKTRGQQATLRCSPISGHTSVYWYQQALGLGLQFLLWYDEGEERNRGNFPPRFSGRQFPNYSSELNVNALELEDSALYLCASSLASGSRTDYEQYFGPGTRLTVT.

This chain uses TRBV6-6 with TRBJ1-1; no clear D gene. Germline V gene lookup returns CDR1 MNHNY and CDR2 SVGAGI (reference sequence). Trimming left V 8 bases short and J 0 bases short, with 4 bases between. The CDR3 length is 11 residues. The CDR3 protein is CASRVNTEAFF. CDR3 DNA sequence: TGTGCCAGCCGGGTGAACACTGAAGCTTTCTTT.

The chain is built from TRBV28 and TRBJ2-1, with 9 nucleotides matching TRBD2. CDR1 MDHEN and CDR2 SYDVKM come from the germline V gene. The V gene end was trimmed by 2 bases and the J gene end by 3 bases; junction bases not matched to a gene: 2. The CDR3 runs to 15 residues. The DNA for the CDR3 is TGTGCCAGCAGTTTAATAGCGGGAGTCTACAATGAGCAGTTCTTC. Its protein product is CASSLIAGVYNEQFF.

DNA for the CDR3: TGTGCCAGCATTTTCGGCACTGAAGCTTTCTTT. Its translation is CASIFGTEAFF. V is TRBV27 and J is TRBJ1-1; D remains ambiguous. The V and J ends lost 7 bases and 4 bases respectively, with 7 bases between them. This CDR3 contains 11 residues. Germline lookup yields CDR1 MNHEY and CDR2 SMNVEV (reference sequence).

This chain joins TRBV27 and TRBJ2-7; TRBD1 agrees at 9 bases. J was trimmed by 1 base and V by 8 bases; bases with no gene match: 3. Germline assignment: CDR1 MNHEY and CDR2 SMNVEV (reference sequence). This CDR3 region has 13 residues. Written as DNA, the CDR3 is TGTGCCAGCCGGGACAGGGAATCCTACGAGCAGTACTTC. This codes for CASRDRESYEQYF.

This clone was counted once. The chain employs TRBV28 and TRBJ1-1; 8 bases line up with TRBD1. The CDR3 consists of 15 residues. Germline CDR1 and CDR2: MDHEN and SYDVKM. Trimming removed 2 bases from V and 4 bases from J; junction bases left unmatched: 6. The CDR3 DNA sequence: TGTGCCAGCAGTTTACTTGAAACAGGGGGCACTGAAGCTTTCTTT. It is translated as CASSLLETGGTEAFF.

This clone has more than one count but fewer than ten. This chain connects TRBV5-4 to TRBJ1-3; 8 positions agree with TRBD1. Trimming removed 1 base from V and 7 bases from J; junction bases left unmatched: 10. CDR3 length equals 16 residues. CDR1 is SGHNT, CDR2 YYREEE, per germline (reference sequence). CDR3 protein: CASSLTTGALRNTIYF. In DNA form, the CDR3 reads TGTGCCAGCAGCTTGACGACAGGGGCTCTTCGGAACACCATATATTTT.

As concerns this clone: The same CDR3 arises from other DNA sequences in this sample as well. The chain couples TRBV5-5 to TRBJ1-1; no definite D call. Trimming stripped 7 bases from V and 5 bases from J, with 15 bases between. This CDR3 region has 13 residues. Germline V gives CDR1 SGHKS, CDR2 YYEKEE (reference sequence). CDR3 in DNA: TGTGCCAGCCGTCGCGGGGTTGGGACTGAAGCTTTCTTT. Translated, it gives CASRRGVGTEAFF.

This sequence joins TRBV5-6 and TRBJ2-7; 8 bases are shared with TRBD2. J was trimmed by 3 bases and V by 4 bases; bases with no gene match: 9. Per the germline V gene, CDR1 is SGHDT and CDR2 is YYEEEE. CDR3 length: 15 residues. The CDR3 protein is CASSLSGTRSYEQYF. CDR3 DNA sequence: TGTGCCAGCAGCCTATCCGGGACTAGAAGCTACGAGCAGTACTTC.

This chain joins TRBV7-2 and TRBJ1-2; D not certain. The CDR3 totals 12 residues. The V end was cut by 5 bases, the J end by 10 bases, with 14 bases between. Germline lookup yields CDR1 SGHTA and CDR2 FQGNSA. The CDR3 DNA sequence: TGTGCCAGCAGCGGGTTGGGGAGGGCCTACACCTTC. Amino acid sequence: CASSGLGRAYTF.